The present T cell receptor beta chain was sequenced within a study of early T cells in non-severe SARS-CoV-2 infection (dated by TCRdb to about 2021). About the investigation overall: TCR sequencing used bulk RNA from unsorted whole blood, so alpha and beta chains could not be paired.

Preparation of the library involved 5' RACE. Instrument used: NextSeq 500. In the TCR library protocol, unique molecular identifiers were attached to individual cDNA molecules to correct for PCR bias and sequencing error. TCR alpha and beta chains were both sequenced, and the abundances of alpha and beta sequences in each sample were closely correlated with each other. On the study's bioinformatics: Decombinator V4 was used to perform V gene, J gene and CDR3 annotation of TCR sequences. Expanded TCRs were defined as changing significantly between any two time points under a Poisson model with p below 0.0001. TCR abundances were normalised to the total number of TCRs sequenced in each sample and reported as counts per million. MAIT TCRs were defined by TRAV1-2 paired with TRAJ12, TRAJ20 or TRAJ33, and iNKT TCRs by TRAV10 paired with TRAJ18. VDJdb, accessed on 1 November 2021, was searched for TCRs annotated for CMV, EBV and SARS-CoV-2, and TCRs annotated for more than one antigen were excluded. The raw public reads went through TCRdb reprocessing: fastp at Q25, MiXCR clone calling, in-frame beta chains kept. Each entry is one CDR3 protein sequence, shown with its most common DNA and genes. TCRdb's processing, not the authors', yielded these V and J calls. This sample gives about 43,000 distinct CDR3 sequences in total; around 9.9% of them show up just once. The ten largest clones represent about 9.5% of the sample.

This clonotype appeared many times. This receptor's antigen is unknown. The input lacks base qualities; no much larger clone sits a single base away. V loses 6 bases at its end and J loses 4 bases; junction bases beyond the gene matches: 15. From cysteine to phenylalanine, the CDR3 is 18 amino acids long. Here the CDR3 DNA is all that survives: 54 bases in frame from base 1. Per the germline V gene, LGHNA is the CDR1 and YNFKEQ is the CDR2. A case-control design nested within a healthcare worker cohort in London, UK, was used, with weekly nasopharyngeal swab PCR tests and blood sampling performed. Between 23 and 31 March 2020, the week of the UK lockdown, healthcare workers were enrolled and then followed up weekly for as long as 16 weeks. Points the paper makes about the study in general: VDJdb matching was skewed toward anti-spike CD8 responses, so virus-specific expansions were likely underestimated and private and CD4 specificities were missed.

The sample taken for sequencing was whole blood. This receptor was identified in an adult who was a healthcare worker with PCR-confirmed SARS-CoV-2 infection or an uninfected control (not recorded which). The chain joins TRBV4-2 to TRBJ1-3, and 10 junction bases match TRBD1. The CDR3 reads CASRKKGRQGATGNTIYF. The base sequence is TGTGCCAGCAGAAAAAAGGGCCGACAGGGGGCAACGGGAAACACCATATATTTT.